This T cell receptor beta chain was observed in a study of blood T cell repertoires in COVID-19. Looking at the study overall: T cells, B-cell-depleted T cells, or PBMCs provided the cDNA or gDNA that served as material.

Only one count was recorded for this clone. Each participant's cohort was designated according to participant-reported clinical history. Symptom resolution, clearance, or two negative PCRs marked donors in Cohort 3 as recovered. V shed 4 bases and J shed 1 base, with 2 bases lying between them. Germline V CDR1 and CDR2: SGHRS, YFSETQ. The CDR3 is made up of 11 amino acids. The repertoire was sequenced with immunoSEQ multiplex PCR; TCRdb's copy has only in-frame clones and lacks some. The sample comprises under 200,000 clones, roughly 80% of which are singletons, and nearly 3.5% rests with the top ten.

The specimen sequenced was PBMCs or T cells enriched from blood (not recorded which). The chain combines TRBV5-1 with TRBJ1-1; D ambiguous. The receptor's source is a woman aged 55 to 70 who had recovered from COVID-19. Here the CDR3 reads CASSQNTEAFF. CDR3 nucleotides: TGCGCCAGCAGCCAGAACACTGAAGCTTTCTTT.